A selection of T cell receptor beta chains follows, all from one sample in a study of blood T cell repertoires in COVID-19. The repertoire was sequenced with immunoSEQ multiplex PCR; TCRdb's copy has only in-frame clones and lacks some. The data contain about 140,000 clones, about 82% of them singletons. The sample comprised peripheral blood. The origin of the receptors is a woman aged 60-75 years with acute or convalescent COVID-19. The CDR3 runs from the conserved cysteine through the conserved F or W. A D gene is named only where the DNA matches it firmly. Clone size, where shown, is once, few, many, or a class for clones that have expanded.

-	TRBV5-1	TRBJ2-6	TRBD2	TGCGCCAGCAGTTGGGGGGGAGCCAACGTCCTGACTTTC	CASSWGGANVLTF
once	TRBV12-5	TRBJ2-3	TRBD1	TGTGCTAGTGGTTCAGGACAGGGGGCTCAAGATACGCAGTATTTT	CASGSGQGAQDTQYF
-	TRBV4-1	TRBJ2-3	-	TGCGCCAGCAGCCACCCGGCAGATACGCAGTATTTT	CASSHPADTQYF
-	TRBV27	TRBJ1-5	TRBD1	TGTGCCAGCAGGGGACTAGGACAGGCTGGCAATCAGCCCCAGCATTTT	CASRGLGQAGNQPQHF
-	TRBV7-8	TRBJ1-1	TRBD1	TGTGCCAGCAGCTTAAGGGACAGGGTACGCACTGAAGCTTTCTTT	CASSLRDRVRTEAFF
-	TRBV27	TRBJ1-1	-	TGTGCCAGCAGTTTACCTCAGGGGGAAGCTTTCTTT	CASSLPQGEAFF
once	TRBV6-1	TRBJ1-2	-	TGTGCCAGCAGTGAGTCAGCCTCCATTCCTACTATTGGCTACACCTTC	CASSESASIPTIGYTF
-	TRBV11-2	TRBJ2-2	TRBD2	TGTGCCAGCAGAAGCCTATCTAGCGGGGGTTTCCCCGGGGAGCTGTTTTTT	CASRSLSSGGFPGELFF
-	TRBV3-1/TRBV3-2	TRBJ1-2	-	TGTGCCAGCAGCCGAGCCTCGGGGTACTATGGCTACACCTTC	CASSRASGYYGYTF
-	TRBV5-1	TRBJ2-5	TRBD1	TGCGCCAGCAGCTTGGAGGGACAGGGCGGGGAGACCCAGTACTTC	CASSLEGQGGETQYF
-	TRBV28	TRBJ1-6	TRBD1	TGTGCCAGCAGCATAACCGGGACAGGGGAGCGCCCTCTCCACTTT	CASSITGTGERPLHF
-	TRBV28	TRBJ1-2	TRBD1	TGTGCCAGCAGTCCAAATACAGGGGGCGGATATGGCTACACCTTC	CASSPNTGGGYGYTF
-	TRBV24-1	TRBJ2-5	-	TGTGCCACCAGTGATCATCGGGGCAGGGGAAGCGGAGAGACCCAGTACTTC	CATSDHRGRGSGETQYF
few	TRBV15	TRBJ2-1	TRBD1	TGTGCCACCAGCAGTCGGGAAGGACAGGGAACTAGCCCCTACAATGAGCAGTTCTTC	CATSSREGQGTSPYNEQFF
-	TRBV24-1	TRBJ1-3	TRBD1	TGTGCCACCAGTGATCACAGGGGAGAGGGAAACACCATATATTTT	CATSDHRGEGNTIYF
-	TRBV15	TRBJ1-5	TRBD1	TGTGCCACCAGCAGCCGCCCGGACAGGGCGGAGCCCCAGCATTTT	CATSSRPDRAEPQHF
-	TRBV28	TRBJ2-1	-	TGTGCCAGCAGTTTATCTCCAACAGTAGGAAATGAGCAGTTCTTC	CASSLSPTVGNEQFF
-	TRBV28	TRBJ1-4	-	TGTGCCAGCTCAGGCGGGCGTAATGAAAAACTGTTTTTT	CASSGGRNEKLFF
-	TRBV28	TRBJ1-4	TRBD1	TGTGCCAGCACAGGACAGGGTGTATACGAAAAACTGTTTTTT	CASTGQGVYEKLFF
-	TRBV20-1	TRBJ2-7	-	TGCAGTCCACGGAGTGGTCACGAGCAGTACTTC	CSPRSGHEQYF
once	TRBV5-1	TRBJ2-1	TRBD1	TGCGCCAGCAGCTACCCCAGGGGGAATGAGCAGTTCTTC	CASSYPRGNEQFF
-	TRBV6-5	TRBJ1-1	-	TGTGCCAGCAGAGAGACCGCCAGGACTGAAGCTTTCTTT	CASRETARTEAFF
-	TRBV9	TRBJ1-2	TRBD1	TGTGCCAGCAGCGTAGGGACAGGCTATGGCTACACCTTC	CASSVGTGYGYTF
once	TRBV15	TRBJ2-7	-	TGTGCCACCAGCCAAGACATCTACTACGAGCAGTACTTC	CATSQDIYYEQYF